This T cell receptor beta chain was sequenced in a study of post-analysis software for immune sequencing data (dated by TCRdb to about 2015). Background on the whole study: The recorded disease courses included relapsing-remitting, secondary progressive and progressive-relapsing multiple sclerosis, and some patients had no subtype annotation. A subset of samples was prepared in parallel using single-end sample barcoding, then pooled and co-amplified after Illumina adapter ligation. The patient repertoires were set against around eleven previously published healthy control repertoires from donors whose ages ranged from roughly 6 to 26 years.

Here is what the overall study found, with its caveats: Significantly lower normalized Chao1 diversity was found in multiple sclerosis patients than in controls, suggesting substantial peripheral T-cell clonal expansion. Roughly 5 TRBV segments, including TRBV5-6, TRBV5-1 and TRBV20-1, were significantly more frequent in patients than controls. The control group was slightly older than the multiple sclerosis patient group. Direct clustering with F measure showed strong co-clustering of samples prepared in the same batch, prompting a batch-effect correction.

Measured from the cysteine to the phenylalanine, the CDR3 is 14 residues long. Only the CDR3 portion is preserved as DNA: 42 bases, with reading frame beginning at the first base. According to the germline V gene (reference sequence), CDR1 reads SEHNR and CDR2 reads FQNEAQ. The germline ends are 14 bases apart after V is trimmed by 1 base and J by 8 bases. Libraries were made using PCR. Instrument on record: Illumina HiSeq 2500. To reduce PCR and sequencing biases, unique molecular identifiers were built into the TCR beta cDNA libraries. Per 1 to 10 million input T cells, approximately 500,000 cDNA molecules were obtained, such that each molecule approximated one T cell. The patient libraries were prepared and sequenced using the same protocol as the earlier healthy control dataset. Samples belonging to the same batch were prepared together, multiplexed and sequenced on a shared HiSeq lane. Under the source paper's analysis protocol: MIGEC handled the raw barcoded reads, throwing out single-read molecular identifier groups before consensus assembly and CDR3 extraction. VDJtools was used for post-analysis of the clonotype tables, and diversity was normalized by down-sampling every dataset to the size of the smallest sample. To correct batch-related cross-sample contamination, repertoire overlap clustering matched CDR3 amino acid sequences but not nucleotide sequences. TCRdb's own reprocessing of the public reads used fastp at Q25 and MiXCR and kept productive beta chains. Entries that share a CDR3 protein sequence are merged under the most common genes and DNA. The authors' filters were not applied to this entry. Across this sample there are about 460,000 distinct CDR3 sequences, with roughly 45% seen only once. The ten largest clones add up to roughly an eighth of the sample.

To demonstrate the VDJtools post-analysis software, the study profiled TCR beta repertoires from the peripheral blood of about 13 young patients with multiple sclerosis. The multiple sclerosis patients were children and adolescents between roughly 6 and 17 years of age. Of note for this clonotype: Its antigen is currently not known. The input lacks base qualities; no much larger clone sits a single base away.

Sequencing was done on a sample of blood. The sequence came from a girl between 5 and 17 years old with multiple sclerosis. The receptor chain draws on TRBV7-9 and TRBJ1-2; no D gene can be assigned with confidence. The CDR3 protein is CASSLGSVSGGYTF. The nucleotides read TGTGCCAGCAGCTTAGGGTCCGTCTCGGGAGGCTACACCTTC.